These 22 T cell receptor beta chains originate from one sample sequenced in a study of PD-1 blockade in classical Hodgkin lymphoma. As for time point: cycle 4 day 1 (C4D1), after 6 weeks of nivolumab. Relapse after autologous stem cell transplantation occurred in every patient, and brentuximab vedotin exposure varied. Clones were sequenced by immunoSEQ multiplex PCR, and TCRdb holds only the in-frame ones, with some missing. The data hold under 20,000 clones, with approximately 76% observed a single time. Sample: peripheral blood mononuclear cells (PBMCs), taken before the fourth cycle of nivolumab. The origin of the receptors is a human donor with classical Hodgkin lymphoma.

The chain is built from TRBV7-9 and TRBJ2-7; no firm D call. CDR1 and CDR2 (germline): SEHNR, FQNEAQ (reference sequence). V was pared by 3 bases and J by 9 bases, with 9 bases between. CDR3 length: 11 amino acids. CDR3 region: CASSFTARQYF. In nucleotides, the CDR3 is TGTGCCAGCAGCTTTACCGCTCGGCAGTACTTC.

The rearrangement uses TRBV5-4 and TRBJ2-1; D may be TRBD1 (5 bases). The CDR3 loop spans 16 amino acids. Germline CDR1 reads SGHNT; CDR2 reads YYREEE (reference sequence). Trimming left V 3 bases short and J 0 bases short, with 13 bases between. The DNA for the CDR3 is TGTGCCAGCAGCTATCGACAGTTTAGCTCCTACAATGAGCAGTTCTTC. This sequence encodes CASSYRQFSSYNEQFF.

This clone was picked up a small number of times. The CDR3 DNA reads TGCAGCGTGGGGACTATCTTTAATGAGCAGTTCTTC. Translating gives CSVGTIFNEQFF. The chain employs TRBV29-1 and TRBJ2-1; 7 nucleotides align to TRBD2. With V trimmed by 6 bases and J by 7 bases, 6 bases remained unmatched. Germline V gene lookup returns CDR1 SQVTM and CDR2 ANQGSEA. This CDR3 spans 12 amino acids.

By share, this clone counts as hyperexpanded. V gene TRBV27 combines with J gene TRBJ1-4; D ambiguous. This CDR3 has 12 amino acids. Germline V lookup: CDR1 MNHEY, CDR2 SMNVEV (reference sequence). V dropped 10 bases and J dropped 6 bases, with 12 bases sitting between them. The CDR3 DNA reads TGTGCCACGGGAGTAAACTATGAAAAACTGTTTTTT. Protein product: CATGVNYEKLFF.

This CDR3 reads CASSLGGGFISEQFF. CDR3 nucleotides: TGTGCCAGCAGCCTAGGCGGGGGGTTCATCAGTGAGCAGTTCTTC. This chain joins TRBV5-5 and TRBJ2-1, with 8 bases aligning to TRBD2. V was clipped by 4 bases and J by 9 bases; unmatched bases: 12. CDR3 length: 15 amino acids. Germline V CDR1 and CDR2: SGHKS, YYEKEE (reference sequence).

The rearrangement joins TRBV6-5 to TRBJ2-5; 11 bases map to TRBD2. This CDR3 region has 16 residues. Germline lookup yields CDR1 MNHEY and CDR2 SVGAGI. J gave up 5 bases and V 0 bases, and 5 bases lay outside the gene matches. Here the CDR3 reads CASSYSQLAGVETQYF. The CDR3 nucleotides read TGTGCCAGCAGTTACTCCCAACTAGCGGGAGTTGAGACCCAGTACTTC.

Of note for this clone: Additional DNA sequences in this sample encode the identical CDR3. The rearrangement uses TRBV15 and TRBJ1-2, with TRBD1 matching 8 bases. The CDR3 has 13 amino acids. The junction had 2 bases not matched to a gene; V was cut back by 0 bases and J by 8 bases. Germline lookup yields CDR1 LNHNV and CDR2 YYDKDF (reference sequence). For the CDR3, the DNA is TGTGCCACCAGCAGAGATGGACAGGGCGGCTACACCTTC. Translation: CATSRDGQGGYTF.

This clone was seen more than once but under ten times. This chain joins TRBV10-1 and TRBJ2-5; 14 bases fit TRBD2. There are 17 residues in the CDR3. The ends lost 6 bases at V and 1 base at J; junction bases unmatched: 7. CDR1 and CDR2 from the germline V gene are WNHNN and SYGVQD (reference sequence). The CDR3 is CASSPGLAGGFQETQYF. The CDR3 nucleotides read TGCGCCAGCAGCCCCGGACTAGCGGGGGGATTCCAAGAGACCCAGTACTTC.

The chain combines TRBV6-1 with TRBJ1-1; 8 bases map to TRBD1. V trimming: 2 bases; J trimming: 9 bases; junction bases outside the gene matches: 8. Germline CDR1 and CDR2: MNHNS and SASEGT. The CDR3 runs to 14 residues. Written as DNA, the CDR3 is TGTGCCAGCAGTGAATTGACAGGGGAAGCTCAAGCTTTCTTT. The encoded protein is CASSELTGEAQAFF.

This clone was detected once. The V and J genes are TRBV10-3 and TRBJ2-7; D is perhaps TRBD2 (5 bases). Per germline, CDR1 ENHRY and CDR2 SYGVKD. V lost 1 base to trimming and J lost 6 bases, with 13 bases between them. The CDR3 loop spans 14 amino acids. CDR3 sequence: CAISELADRGEQYF. CDR3 DNA sequence: TGTGCCATCAGTGAGTTGGCAGACCGGGGCGAGCAGTACTTC.

This chain connects TRBV4-1 to TRBJ2-5, with D possibly TRBD2 on 6 matching bases. Looked up from germline, CDR1 is MGHRA and CDR2 is YSYEKL. Trimming took 1 base from V and 5 from J, leaving 17 bases between them. The CDR3 covers 16 residues. This CDR3 reads CASSQVFPGERETQYF. The CDR3 DNA reads as TGCGCCAGCAGCCAAGTATTCCCGGGGGAAAGGGAGACCCAGTACTTC.

The chain joins TRBV6-1 to TRBJ2-3, with TRBD2 identical over 9 bases. CDR3 length: 13 residues. With V trimmed by 10 bases and J by 1 base, 3 bases remained unmatched. The germline V gene has CDR1 MNHNS and CDR2 SASEGT. The CDR3 DNA reads as TGTGCCACCGAGCGGGAGGGCACAGATACGCAGTATTTT. This gives the protein CATEREGTDTQYF.

J is TRBJ1-6 and V is TRBV5-6; TRBD1 aligns across 7 bases. The CDR3 runs 14 residues. V trimming: 2 bases; J trimming: 11 bases; junction bases outside the gene matches: 7. Germline-derived CDR1 and CDR2 are SGHDT and YYEEEE. CDR3 nucleotide sequence: TGTGCCAGCAGCTTAAACCAACAGGGGACACCCCTCCACTTT. Protein: CASSLNQQGTPLHF.

This clone was counted a single time. The chain recombines TRBV5-1 with TRBJ1-2; D unclear. The CDR3 is 14 amino acids. Germline values: CDR1 SGHRS, CDR2 YFSETQ. V was trimmed by 0 bases and J by 8 bases, leaving 14 bases between them. CDR3: CASSLANEWEGYTF. The CDR3 nucleotides read TGCGCCAGCAGCTTGGCCAACGAGTGGGAGGGCTACACCTTC. The complete variable domain, with remaining parts taken from reference TRBV5-1 and TRBJ1-2, reads KAGVTQTPRYLIKTRGQQVTLSCSPISGHRSVSWYQQTPGQGLQFLFEYFSETQRNKGNFPGRFSGRQFSNSRSEMNVSTLELGDSALYLCASSLANEWEGYTFGSGTRLTVV.

This clone was observed a few times. The chain is built from TRBV21-1 and TRBJ2-7; the table's TRBD2 call for D was not verified on the DNA. TRBV21-1 is annotated as a pseudogene. The length of the CDR3 is 11 residues. The CDR3 reads CASSTSDCVSF. In DNA form, the CDR3 reads TGTGCCAGCAGCACATCGGACTGTGTGAGCTTC.

The chain has TRBV15 and TRBJ2-5; unclear D gene. Germline CDR1 LNHNV, CDR2 YYDKDF (reference sequence). The CDR3 is made up of 17 amino acids. V lost 1 base and J 3 bases, leaving 18 bases between the germline ends. For the CDR3, the DNA is TGTGCCACCAGCAGAGGAATACGCCCTCGGACGAAAGAGACCCAGTACTTC. The encoded protein is CATSRGIRPRTKETQYF.

The rearrangement links TRBV18 to TRBJ2-1; a possible D gene is TRBD1 (5 bases). The germline V gene encodes CDR1 KGHSH and CDR2 LQKENI. The CDR3 length is 13 residues. V was cut by 3 bases and J by 9 bases, with 12 bases left in between. The CDR3 nucleotides read TGTGCCAGCTCACCGTTAGGGGTCGGTGAGCAGTTCTTC. Translation gives CASSPLGVGEQFF. The variable domain in full, with the rest retrieved from reference TRBV18 and TRBJ2-1, is NAGVMQNPRHLVRRRGQEARLRCSPMKGHSHVYWYRQLPEEGLKFMVYLQKENIIDESGMPKERFSAEFPKEGPSILRIQQVVRGDSAAYFCASSPLGVGEQFFGPGTRLTVL.

The V gene is TRBV6-1, the J gene TRBJ1-5, with TRBD1 matching over 10 bases. The germline V gene has CDR1 MNHNS and CDR2 SASEGT. This CDR3 is 12 amino acids long. The CDR3 coding sequence is TGTGGTCTAGGGACAGGGGATCAGCCCCAGCATTTT. Translation gives CGLGTGDQPQHF.

This clone has a handful of counts. This rearrangement joins TRBV7-2 to TRBJ1-3, with D possibly being TRBD1 (5 bases). CDR3 length: 16 residues. The ends were cut back, 2 bases at V and 3 bases at J, with 14 bases in the middle. Germline V CDR1 and CDR2: SGHTA, FQGNSA. CDR3 sequence (DNA): TGTGCCAGCAGCTTACAAGCGGGGGACGGTGGAAACACCATATATTTT. This translates into CASSLQAGDGGNTIYF. The full variable domain, in which reference TRBV7-2 and TRBJ1-3 provide the parts outside the CDR3, is GAGVSQSPSNKVTEKGKDVELRCDPISGHTALYWYRQSLGQGLEFLIYFQGNSAPDKSGLPSDRFSAERTGGSVSTLTIQRTQQEDSAVYLCASSLQAGDGGNTIYFGEGSWLTVV.

The V gene is TRBV27, the J gene TRBJ2-5; TRBD1 agrees at 8 bases. In germline, CDR1 is MNHEY, CDR2 SMNVEV (reference sequence). J lost 9 bases, V lost 2 bases, and 11 bases had no gene match. This CDR3 spans 15 amino acids. CDR3 sequence: CASSLRGHRGEAQYF. The CDR3 nucleotides read TGTGCCAGCAGTTTACGGGGTCACAGGGGGGAGGCCCAGTACTTC.

By proportion, this clone is medium-sized (0.01 to 0.1%). This rearrangement joins TRBV7-8 to TRBJ2-2; D call uncertain. The CDR3 spans 14 residues. The V end lost 1 base, the J end lost 0 bases, and 3 bases lay between the germline ends. CDR1 SGHVS and CDR2 FQNEAQ come from the germline V gene. The CDR3 DNA reads as TGTGCCAGCAGCTTAGGGGCGAACACCGGGGAGCTGTTTTTT. It codes for CASSLGANTGELFF.

This clone was recorded only once. This chain connects TRBV30 to TRBJ2-7; 7 nucleotides line up with TRBD1. CDR1 and CDR2 (germline): GTSNPN, SVGIG (reference sequence). Trimming cost V 0 bases and J 7 bases; bases outside gene matches: 9. This CDR3 has 14 amino acids. In nucleotides, the CDR3 is TGTGCCTGGAGTGTAGCCCGGGACAGACCAGAGCAGTACTTC. Its translation: CAWSVARDRPEQYF. The whole variable domain, remainder taken from reference TRBV30 and TRBJ2-7, is SQTIHQWPATLVQPVGSPLSLECTVEGTSNPNLYWYRQAAGRGLQLLFYSVGIGQISSEVPQNLSASRPQDRQFILSSKKLLLSDSGFYLCAWSVARDRPEQYFGPGTRLTVT.